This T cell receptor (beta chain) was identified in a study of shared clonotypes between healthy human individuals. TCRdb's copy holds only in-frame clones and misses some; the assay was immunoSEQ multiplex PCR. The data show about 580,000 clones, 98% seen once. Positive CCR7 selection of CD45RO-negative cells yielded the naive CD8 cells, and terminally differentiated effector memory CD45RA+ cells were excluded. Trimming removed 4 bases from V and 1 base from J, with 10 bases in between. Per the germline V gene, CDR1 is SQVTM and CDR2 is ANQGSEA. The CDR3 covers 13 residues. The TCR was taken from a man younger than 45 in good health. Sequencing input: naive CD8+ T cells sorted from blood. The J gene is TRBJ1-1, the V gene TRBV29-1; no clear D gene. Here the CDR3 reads CSVGWVGNTEAFF. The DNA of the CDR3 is TGCAGCGTTGGCTGGGTCGGGAACACTGAAGCTTTCTTT.